The rows below give T cell receptor beta chains drawn from one sample of a study of shared clonotypes between healthy human individuals. Produced via immunoSEQ multiplex PCR; TCRdb's table is partial and in-frame only. The sample lists roughly 1,000,000 clones; around 78% were seen once. Sequencing input: memory CD4+ T cells from PBMCs. The origin of the receptors is a young man in good health. Some clones in this sample may be carry-over from other donors' samples. Each CDR3 is given with its conserved first and last residue. Each record gives: J gene, clone size, V gene, D gene, CDR3 protein, CDR3 DNA. D genes are given only for firm matches. Some rows have no size entry. The others give once, few or many, or a class for an expanded clone.

TRBJ2-1 once TRBV4-3 - CASSQDSGKYNEQFF TGCGCCAGCAGCCAAGATTCAGGGAAGTACAATGAGCAGTTCTTC
TRBJ2-1 - TRBV11-2 - CASSSRQTDNEQFF TGTGCCAGCAGCTCACGGCAGACAGACAATGAGCAGTTCTTC
TRBJ2-3 - TRBV13 TRBD2 CASSSRTSGRMDTQYF TGTGCCAGCAGCTCGAGGACTAGCGGGAGAATGGATACGCAGTATTTT
TRBJ1-1 - TRBV28 - CASSLARNTEAFF TGTGCCAGCAGTTTGGCCCGGAACACTGAAGCTTTCTTT
TRBJ2-1 - TRBV7-9 TRBD1 CASSLVGTGRNYNEQFF TGTGCCAGCAGCTTAGTCGGGACAGGGCGTAACTACAATGAGCAGTTCTTC
TRBJ2-1 - TRBV27 - CASSLRVIGLAGTGQFF TGTGCCAGCAGTTTAAGGGTTATTGGGCTAGCCGGGACCGGGCAGTTCTTC
TRBJ2-1 - TRBV29-1 - CSVGFAISYNEQFF TGCAGCGTTGGGTTCGCCATCTCCTACAATGAGCAGTTCTTC
TRBJ2-6 - TRBV6-5 TRBD1 CASSYAGGSRANVLTF TGTGCCAGCAGTTACGCAGGGGGCTCCCGGGCCAACGTCCTGACTTTC
TRBJ2-7 many TRBV6-6 - CASSYSSATYEQYF TGTGCCAGCAGTTACAGTTCAGCTACCTACGAGCAGTACTTC
TRBJ2-1 - TRBV11-2 TRBD2 CASSPRLAAHNEQFF TGTGCCAGCAGCCCCCGGCTAGCGGCTCACAATGAGCAGTTCTTC
TRBJ2-1 - TRBV19 - CASSPQSGAPSYNEQFF TGTGCCAGTAGTCCACAAAGCGGAGCACCCTCCTACAATGAGCAGTTCTTC
TRBJ1-2 - TRBV6-1 TRBD1 CASSDLDRVYGYTF TGTGCCAGCAGTGATCTGGACAGGGTCTATGGCTACACCTTC
TRBJ2-3 - TRBV9 - CASSSPRTGDTQYF TGTGCCAGCAGCTCCCCCCGAACGGGGGATACGCAGTATTTT
TRBJ2-7 once TRBV5-4 TRBD1 CASSLGGTGGYEQYF TGTGCCAGCAGCCTGGGCGGGACAGGTGGATACGAGCAGTACTTC
TRBJ2-3 - TRBV28 TRBD2 CASLPPLALGGRSDTQYF TGTGCCAGCCTCCCCCCCCTAGCTTTAGGCGGGAGATCAGATACGCAGTATTTT
TRBJ2-7 many TRBV19 TRBD2 CASMGGSGYEQYF TGTGCCAGTATGGGCGGGAGTGGTTACGAGCAGTACTTC
TRBJ2-7 few TRBV14 - CASSGIGYYEQYF TGTGCCAGCAGCGGCATAGGCTACTACGAGCAGTACTTC
TRBJ1-1 - TRBV11-3 TRBD1 CASSLDGQANTEAFF TGTGCCAGCAGCTTAGACGGACAGGCGAACACTGAAGCTTTCTTT
TRBJ1-1 - TRBV9 - CASSPNGQLNTEAFF TGTGCCAGCAGCCCCAACGGACAGTTGAACACTGAAGCTTTCTTT
TRBJ2-2 - TRBV7-9 - CASTVDVNTGELFF TGTGCCAGCACCGTGGACGTGAACACCGGGGAGCTGTTTTTT
TRBJ1-2 - TRBV5-1 - CASSLGLGQGGYTF TGCGCCAGCAGCTTGGGTTTGGGGCAGGGAGGCTACACCTTC
TRBJ2-3 - TRBV7-9 - CASSLSGRVDTQYF TGTGCCAGCAGCTTATCCGGGAGAGTTGATACGCAGTATTTT
TRBJ1-2 few TRBV6-6 TRBD1 CASSYGQDRGQGYTF TGTGCCAGCAGTTACGGACAGGACAGGGGTCAGGGCTACACCTTC
TRBJ2-7 - TRBV9 - CASSFSSGFSSYEQYF TGTGCCAGCAGCTTTTCGAGCGGGTTCAGCTCCTACGAGCAGTACTTC
TRBJ2-7 - TRBV11-3 TRBD1 CASSLDGRGQGKDEQYF TGTGCCAGCAGCTTAGATGGCCGTGGACAGGGGAAGGACGAGCAGTACTTC
TRBJ1-1 - TRBV6-4 - CASRRRGSNTEAFF TGTGCCAGCAGAAGGCGGGGGTCGAACACTGAAGCTTTCTTT
TRBJ2-2 - TRBV2 TRBD1 CASLPSGTGGIYTGELFF TGTGCCAGCCTCCCATCCGGGACAGGGGGCATCTACACCGGGGAGCTGTTTTTT
TRBJ2-2 - TRBV25-1 TRBD2 CASSGRDYGELFF TGTGCCAGCAGTGGTCGGGACTACGGGGAGCTGTTTTTT
TRBJ1-1 - TRBV7-2 - CASSLSNDHEAFF TGTGCCAGCAGCTTATCGAACGACCATGAAGCTTTCTTT
TRBJ2-1 few TRBV11-2 - CASSPQGNEQFF TGTGCCAGCAGCCCACAGGGCAATGAGCAGTTCTTC
TRBJ2-3 - TRBV7-2 TRBD2 CASSFAGRADTQYF TGTGCCAGCAGCTTCGCAGGGAGGGCAGATACGCAGTATTTT
TRBJ2-2 - TRBV11-2 - CASSMDRNTGELFF TGTGCCAGCAGCATGGACAGGAACACCGGGGAGCTGTTTTTT
TRBJ1-2 - TRBV7-6 - CASSSEGGARSGYTF TGTGCCAGCAGCTCCGAGGGGGGGGCGCGGAGCGGCTACACCTTC
TRBJ1-2 - TRBV6-1 - CASSEVTDYGYTF TGTGCCAGCAGTGAAGTTACAGACTATGGCTACACCTTC
TRBJ2-7 - TRBV30 - CAWSVSGSYEQYF TGTGCCTGGAGTGTTAGCGGCTCCTACGAGCAGTACTTC
TRBJ1-4 - TRBV7-9 - CASSYTEKLFF TGTGCCAGCAGCTATACTGAAAAACTGTTTTTT
TRBJ1-1 - TRBV28 - CASSSMGENTEAFF TGTGCCAGCAGTTCAATGGGGGAGAACACTGAAGCTTTCTTT
TRBJ1-2 - TRBV7-9 - CASSKTSGGSNYGYTF TGTGCCAGCAGTAAGACCTCCGGGGGATCTAACTATGGCTACACCTTC
TRBJ1-2 - TRBV11-3 - CASSLGASREGYTF TGTGCCAGCAGCTTAGGAGCGTCACGAGAGGGCTACACCTTC
TRBJ2-2 - TRBV11-2 TRBD2 CASSLGLAGGPIDTGELFF TGTGCCAGCAGCCTTGGACTAGCGGGAGGGCCGATCGACACCGGGGAGCTGTTTTTT